The 29 T cell receptor beta chains in this list originate from one sample, sequenced in a study of T cell responses to AZD1222 COVID-19 vaccine. Here immunoSEQ multiplex PCR was the method, and the copy in TCRdb shows in-frame clones only, minus some. The repertoire includes approximately 150,000 clones, over 85% of them detected once, and roughly 1.5% sits in the top ten. This specimen consisted of peripheral blood, obtained 28 days after the second AZD1222 dose. These receptors all come from an adult who received the AZD1222 COVID-19 vaccine.

The table lists this clone with a count of one. The chain combines TRBV6-5 with TRBJ2-3; D may be TRBD1 (6 bases). Germline V gene sequence: CDR1 MNHEY, CDR2 SVGAGI. This CDR3 comprises 14 residues. The V end was cut by 5 bases, the J end by 5 bases, with 14 bases between. CDR3 residues: CASSRTVLKDTQYF. The CDR3 coding sequence is TGTGCCAGCAGTAGGACAGTACTAAAAGATACGCAGTATTTT.

The table lists this clone with a count of one. The V and J genes are TRBV6-5 and TRBJ2-7, with a possible D match to TRBD2 (5 bases). Germline V gene data show CDR1 as MNHEY and CDR2 as SVGAGI. The CDR3 is made up of 14 amino acids. V dropped 2 bases and J dropped 1 base, with 9 bases sitting between them. The CDR3 spells CASSYDGLSYEQYF. In DNA, the CDR3 is TGTGCCAGCAGTTACGACGGACTTTCCTACGAGCAGTACTTC.

This clone was counted between two and nine times. The rearrangement joins TRBV19 to TRBJ2-7; D not certain. The CDR3 sequence is 14 residues long. V lost 1 base, J lost 3 bases, and 10 bases lay in between. The germline V gene encodes CDR1 LNHDA and CDR2 SQIVND (reference sequence). The CDR3 reads CASSIGLTVYEQYF. Written as DNA, the CDR3 is TGTGCCAGTAGTATAGGACTTACCGTCTACGAGCAGTACTTC.

This clone was seen just once. The chain joins TRBV2 to TRBJ2-7, with 8 bases that match TRBD2. The V gene's germline CDR1 is SNHLY and CDR2 FYNNEI. The CDR3 covers 17 residues. J gave up 0 bases and V 2 bases, and 9 bases lay outside the gene matches. The CDR3 bases are TGTGCCAGCAGTGAATTCGGCCTAGCGGGCCTCTCCTACGAGCAGTACTTC. Its protein is CASSEFGLAGLSYEQYF.

The chain couples TRBV28 to TRBJ1-6; D might be TRBD1 (5 bases). V was trimmed by 6 bases and J by 0 bases, leaving 12 bases between them. The germline CDR1 and CDR2 sequences are MDHEN and SYDVKM. CDR3 length equals 16 residues. The CDR3 nucleotides read TGTGCCAGCAGCCCGAGGGGCGGCTCCTATAATTCACCCCTCCACTTT. Translation: CASSPRGGSYNSPLHF. The variable domain in full, with the rest retrieved from reference TRBV28 and TRBJ1-6, is DVKVTQSSRYLVKRTGEKVFLECVQDMDHENMFWYRQDPGLGLRLIYFSYDVKMKEKGDIPEGYSVSREKKERFSLILESASTNQTSMYLCASSPRGGSYNSPLHFGNGTRLTVT.

CDR3 DNA sequence: TGTGCCAGCAGCTCGGACCACACAGATACGCAGTATTTT. Translated: CASSSDHTDTQYF. This chain links TRBV7-2 with TRBJ2-3; no reliable D call. V lost 4 bases and J 2 bases, leaving 7 bases between the germline ends. The germline V gene has CDR1 SGHTA and CDR2 FQGNSA. There are 13 residues in the CDR3.

The rearrangement links TRBV5-1 to TRBJ2-7; the match to TRBD1 covers 11 bases. Germline-derived CDR1 and CDR2 are SGHRS and YFSETQ. The CDR3 runs to 15 residues. V lost 3 bases to trimming and J lost 5 bases; unmatched junction nucleotides: 7. The CDR3 loop reads CASSSNGQGADEQYF. For the CDR3, the DNA is TGCGCCAGCAGCTCCAACGGACAGGGGGCGGACGAGCAGTACTTC.

This clone was detected once. The chain links TRBV4-3 to TRBJ2-7, with 7 nucleotides matching TRBD1. The CDR3 runs to 15 residues. Germline V CDR1 and CDR2: LGHNA, YSLEER. Losses at the gene ends were 1 base for V and 0 bases for J; bases not matched to a gene: 3. The CDR3 DNA sequence: TGCGCCAGCAGCCAAGCGGGACAGAGCTCCTACGAGCAGTACTTC. Its protein is CASSQAGQSSYEQYF.

The V call is TRBV5-5, the J call TRBJ1-5; D may be TRBD1 (5 bases). Trimming shortened V by 2 bases and J by 7 bases, and 16 bases separated the two germline ends. Germline V gene lookup returns CDR1 SGHKS and CDR2 YYEKEE (reference sequence). The CDR3 has 15 amino acids. CDR3 coding DNA: TGTGCCAGCAGCTTATGGTCAGGGCCGGAACAGCCCCAGCATTTT. Translated: CASSLWSGPEQPQHF.

The V gene is TRBV10-1, the J gene TRBJ2-5, with TRBD2 identical over 8 bases. V lost 2 bases, J lost 2 bases, and 4 bases stayed unmatched. The CDR3 spans 15 residues. The germline V gene has CDR1 WNHNN and CDR2 SYGVQD (reference sequence). CDR3 amino acids: CASSETSGPQETQYF. CDR3 in DNA: TGCGCCAGCAGTGAGACTAGCGGCCCTCAAGAGACCCAGTACTTC.

J is TRBJ1-1 and V is TRBV7-9, with D unresolved. There are 12 residues in the CDR3. Germline V gives CDR1 SEHNR, CDR2 FQNEAQ (reference sequence). Deletions cut 4 bases from V and 5 bases from J, with 8 bases between. The CDR3 loop is CASSSATTEAFF. The DNA for the CDR3 is TGTGCCAGCAGCTCGGCAACAACTGAAGCTTTCTTT.

The count of this clone is one. The chain joins TRBV7-9 to TRBJ2-5; 8 bases fit TRBD1. Germline CDR1 SEHNR, CDR2 FQNEAQ (reference sequence). The V gene end was trimmed by 4 bases and the J gene end by 1 base; junction bases not matched to a gene: 8. There are 16 residues in the CDR3. The CDR3 loop reads CASSSPRTGSQETQYF. The CDR3 DNA sequence: TGTGCCAGCAGCTCGCCTAGGACAGGGTCCCAAGAGACCCAGTACTTC. Full variable domain (rest looked up from reference TRBV7-9 and TRBJ2-5): DTGVSQNPRHKITKRGQNVTFRCDPISEHNRLYWYRQTLGQGPEFLTYFQNEAQLEKSRLLSDRFSAERPKGSFSTLEIQRTEQGDSAMYLCASSSPRTGSQETQYFGPGTRLLVL.

The rearrangement joins TRBV15 to TRBJ2-2, with D maybe TRBD2 (5 bases). The CDR3 contains 16 residues. CDR1 is LNHNV, CDR2 YYDKDF, per germline (reference sequence). Trimming left V 0 bases short and J 0 bases short, with 8 bases between. CDR3 in amino acids: CATSRDQLANTGELFF. The CDR3 nucleotides are TGTGCCACCAGCAGAGATCAACTAGCGAACACCGGGGAGCTGTTTTTT.

The V gene is TRBV7-2, the J gene TRBJ2-7; 8 nucleotides align to TRBD2. V was clipped by 2 bases and J by 0 bases; unmatched bases: 0. The CDR3 length is 14 residues. From germline, CDR1 is SGHTA and CDR2 FQGNSA. As DNA, the CDR3 is TGTGCCAGCAGCTTAACTAGCGGCTCCTACGAGCAGTACTTC. Protein product: CASSLTSGSYEQYF.

The genes are TRBV21-1 and TRBJ1-3. TRBV21-1 is a pseudogene locus. CDR3 length: 16 residues. The CDR3 bases are TGTGCCAGCACCACAATGACGGAGCTCTCTGGAAACACCATATATTTT. Translating gives CASTTMTELSGNTIYF.

The chain joins TRBV10-2 to TRBJ1-4; maybe TRBD1 (5 bases). Germline loops: CDR1 WSHSY, CDR2 SAAADI. V shed 4 bases and J shed 1 base, with 10 bases lying between them. The CDR3 covers 15 residues. As DNA, the CDR3 is TGCGCCAGCAGTGGTAGACAGTTAACTAATGAAAAACTGTTTTTT. Translation gives CASSGRQLTNEKLFF.

Only one count was recorded for this clone. The chain links TRBV7-2 to TRBJ2-5, with 14 bases lining up with TRBD2. The CDR3 is 15 residues long. Germline CDR1 is SGHTA and CDR2 is FQGNSA. J lost 4 bases, V lost 9 bases, and 7 bases had no gene match. CDR3 DNA sequence: TGTGCCAGTCGACTAGCGGGAGGGTTCCCAGAGACCCAGTACTTC. Translating gives CASRLAGGFPETQYF. Together with reference TRBV7-2 and TRBJ2-5, the CDR3 gives the full variable domain: GAGVSQSPSNKVTEKGKDVELRCDPISGHTALYWYRQSLGQGLEFLIYFQGNSAPDKSGLPSDRFSAERTGGSVSTLTIQRTQQEDSAVYLCASRLAGGFPETQYFGPGTRLLVL.

The V gene is TRBV6-6, the J gene TRBJ1-5, with D perhaps matching TRBD1 (5 bases). Germline V CDR1 and CDR2: MNHNY, SVGAGI (reference sequence). Trimming shortened V by 7 bases and J by 2 bases, and 12 bases separated the two germline ends. This CDR3 has 14 amino acids. The DNA for the CDR3 is TGTGCCAGCACCCGACAGCTAGGCAATCAGCCCCAGCATTTT. Translation gives CASTRQLGNQPQHF.

V is TRBV28 and J is TRBJ2-5, with 10 bases that match TRBD2. J gave up 2 bases and V 7 bases, and 19 bases lay outside the gene matches. This CDR3 comprises 19 residues. Per the germline V gene, CDR1 is MDHEN and CDR2 is SYDVKM. The CDR3 protein is CASNSPEREGLGLQETQYF. DNA for the CDR3: TGTGCCAGCAACTCCCCGGAGCGGGAGGGCCTTGGACTGCAAGAGACCCAGTACTTC.

The chain couples TRBV19 to TRBJ1-4; TRBD1 might be the D (6 bases). The CDR3 loop spans 13 amino acids. Germline V gene lookup returns CDR1 LNHDA and CDR2 SQIVND (reference sequence). The V end lost 7 bases, the J end lost 8 bases, and 14 bases lay between the germline ends. CDR3 nucleotides: TGTGCCAGTAACCCAGGGGTCGAGGAAAAACTGTTTTTT. Amino acids: CASNPGVEEKLFF.

V gene TRBV25-1 combines with J gene TRBJ1-1; maybe TRBD1 (6 bases). The CDR3 loop spans 14 amino acids. The germline V and J ends were trimmed by 5 bases and 2 bases, with 12 bases remaining between them. Germline values: CDR1 MGHDK, CDR2 SYGVNS. The CDR3 bases are TGTGCCAGCAGTACCGGGACACTAAACACTGAAGCTTTCTTT. Protein sequence: CASSTGTLNTEAFF.

This clone was seen a few times. This sequence joins TRBV6-2 or TRBV6-3 and TRBJ2-1; no firm D call. With 2 bases removed from V and 7 bases from J, the gap between germline ends came to 21 bases. The CDR3 contains 17 residues. The germline V gene encodes CDR1 MNHEY and CDR2 SVGEGT. The CDR3 DNA reads TGTGCCAGCAGTTACAAGGCTGTTCGCACCGGATGGAATGAGCAGTTCTTC. Encoded protein: CASSYKAVRTGWNEQFF.

This chain uses TRBV6-5 with TRBJ2-3; 9 bases are a match to TRBD2. This CDR3 spans 15 amino acids. With V trimmed by 2 bases and J by 1 base, 1 base remained unmatched. The germline V gene encodes CDR1 MNHEY and CDR2 SVGAGI. The CDR3: CASSYKREGTDTQYF. CDR3 in DNA: TGTGCCAGCAGTTACAAGCGGGAGGGCACAGATACGCAGTATTTT.

The rearrangement joins TRBV19 to TRBJ2-7; maybe TRBD2 (5 bases). Germline CDR1 LNHDA, CDR2 SQIVND (reference sequence). The germline V and J ends were trimmed by 5 bases and 2 bases, with 16 bases remaining between them. The CDR3 has 15 residues. Written as DNA, the CDR3 is TGTGCCAGTAGTCCTGACCTAGCAGATACCTACGAGCAGTACTTC. It codes for CASSPDLADTYEQYF.

This chain uses TRBV30 with TRBJ2-1; the D is unclear. The CDR3 extends over 11 amino acids. V shed 5 bases and J shed 3 bases, with 5 bases lying between them. Germline V gives CDR1 GTSNPN, CDR2 SVGIG (reference sequence). As DNA, the CDR3 is TGTGCCTGGCGAGACTACAATGAGCAGTTCTTC. This translates into CAWRDYNEQFF.

Only one count was recorded for this clone. The chain employs TRBV23-1 and TRBJ2-1; D possibly corresponds to TRBD2 (6 bases). TRBV23-1 belongs to the ORF category, with a function that is uncertain. This CDR3 has 17 amino acids. V was cut by 2 bases and J by 0 bases, with 14 bases left in between. The CDR3 is CASSQTPAGSSYNEQFF. CDR3 in DNA: TGCGCCAGCAGTCAAACCCCTGCGGGGAGCTCCTACAATGAGCAGTTCTTC.

The chain uses TRBV28 and TRBJ1-2, with 7 bases that match TRBD1. The CDR3 covers 17 residues. V lost 7 bases, J lost 7 bases, and 21 bases stayed unmatched. The V gene's germline CDR1 is MDHEN and CDR2 SYDVKM. CDR3 residues: CASISPTGAGSSGGYTF. In DNA form, the CDR3 reads TGTGCCAGCATCTCACCCACAGGGGCAGGATCGTCAGGTGGCTACACCTTC.

The rearrangement uses TRBV6-5 and TRBJ1-1, with no clear D. There are 13 residues in the CDR3. The ends were cut back, 6 bases at V and 0 bases at J, with 8 bases in the middle. The germline gives CDR1 MNHEY, CDR2 SVGAGI. Written as DNA, the CDR3 is TGTGCCAGCAGGCAAGTGATGAACACTGAAGCTTTCTTT. As protein: CASRQVMNTEAFF.

This rearrangement joins TRBV18 to TRBJ1-3; D remains ambiguous. The CDR3 is 15 amino acids. V dropped 6 bases and J dropped 1 base, with 13 bases sitting between them. CDR1 and CDR2 from the germline V gene are KGHSH and LQKENI. The CDR3 spells CASSLDMPSGNTIYF. CDR3 in DNA: TGTGCCAGCTCCCTTGACATGCCGTCTGGAAACACCATATATTTT.